This record looks at one T cell receptor beta chain sequence and its context. Per the original data handling: Amplification of reference gene primers was used by the study to estimate nucleated cell counts. Profiling relied on immunoSEQ multiplex PCR, and the TCRdb table lists in-frame clones only, not all of them. D and trimming were read from the DNA, whereas the V and J calls and clone size are those reported in that table. The sample holds about 220,000 clones, approximately 77% seen once. CDR1 LNHDA and CDR2 SQIVND come from the germline V gene (reference sequence). The CDR3 is 15 amino acids. The V and J ends lost 4 bases and 2 bases respectively, with 14 bases between them. This record comes from a study of blood T cell repertoires in COVID-19.

The sample consisted of peripheral blood. The clonotype comes from an elderly woman with acute or convalescent COVID-19. The chain uses TRBV19 and TRBJ1-2; no reliable D call. In DNA form, the CDR3 reads TGTGCCAGTAGTACCTTCCAGACTGCAAACTATGGCTACACCTTC. Encoded protein: CASSTFQTANYGYTF.